This TCR beta chain derives from a study of neurological immune-mediated disorders. Study information: Relapsing-remitting disease was seen in 31 of the 34 multiple sclerosis patients, and secondary progressive disease was seen in 3.

Study findings and constraints: The greatest TCR clonal expansion occurred in HTLV-1-associated myelopathy and the least in multiple sclerosis, which fell below healthy controls.

This clonotype is medium-sized by share. Antigen specificity is unknown. CDR3 size: 14 residues. The junction had 6 bases not matched to a gene; V was cut back by 0 bases and J by 7 bases. Germline-derived CDR1 and CDR2 are SGHTA and FQGNSA. TCRdb redid the calling of the 5' RACE reads with MiXCR, one entry per CDR3 protein. The sample has around 26,000 distinct CDR3 sequences; approximately 3.2% are singletons. The specimen was PBMCs. This TCR came from a woman aged 25 to 45 with multiple sclerosis. The chain carries TRBV7-2 and TRBJ2-7, with 7 bases fitting TRBD2. The CDR3 DNA is TGTGCCAGCAGCTTAGCGCTCGGGGGGTGGGAGCAGTACTTC. It specifies CASSLALGGWEQYF.